The clone carrying this TCR beta chain was counted a few times. Its antigen is unknown. These data are taken from a study of T cells in Graves' hyperthyroidism and ophthalmopathy. Regarding the study as a whole: Separating ophthalmopathy from stable hyperthyroidism was achieved by a 13 V-J model.

What was amplified from RNA transcripts were TCR beta CDR3 regions. With the HTBI primer set, the TCR CDR3 went through a first round of RT-PCR. One entry per CDR3 protein, called by TCRdb with MiXCR from the multiplex PCR reads. The repertoire holds about 700,000 distinct CDR3 sequences, with 45% as singletons. CDR3 length equals 16 residues. Germline V gene data show CDR1 as SEHNR and CDR2 as FQNEAQ (reference sequence). The junction had 11 bases not matched to a gene; V was cut back by 5 bases and J by 3 bases. The sequenced sample was peripheral blood or thyroid tissue (not recorded which). The clonotype was recovered from an adult man with Graves' disease, either hyperthyroidism or ophthalmopathy (not recorded which). The V and J genes are TRBV7-9 and TRBJ1-2, with TRBD1 matching 8 bases. As DNA, the CDR3 is TGTGCCAGCAGCCACTCGCGCCAGGGGGCAGACTATGGCTACACCTTC. It translates to CASSHSRQGADYGYTF.